One and the same sample provided the 17 T cell receptor beta chains below, sequenced in a study of technical replicates of blood from a handful of donors. The data were produced by immunoSEQ multiplex PCR, yet TCRdb's version contains in-frame clones alone and is incomplete. The sample yields over 85,000 clones, about 95% seen once. The sequenced material came from T cells isolated from PBMCs. These receptors all stem from a human donor in good health.

The chain carries TRBV5-4 and TRBJ2-1, with 9 bases that match TRBD2. V shed 4 bases, J shed 5 bases, and the junction held 4 bases outside the gene matches. The CDR3 loop spans 14 amino acids. Looked up from germline, CDR1 is SGHNT and CDR2 is YYREEE (reference sequence). This CDR3 reads CASSREREDNEQFF. Here the CDR3 DNA reads TGTGCCAGCAGCCGGGAGCGGGAGGACAATGAGCAGTTCTTC. Full variable domain (missing parts from reference TRBV5-4 and TRBJ2-1): ETGVTQSPTHLIKTRGQQVTLRCSSQSGHNTVSWYQQALGQGPQFIFQYYREEENGRGNFPPRFSGLQFPNYSSELNVNALELDDSALYLCASSREREDNEQFFGPGTRLTVL.

The rearrangement links TRBV5-5 to TRBJ1-1; TRBD1 agrees at 7 bases. Germline values: CDR1 SGHKS, CDR2 YYEKEE (reference sequence). The CDR3 has 16 residues. V lost 0 bases, J lost 1 base, and 6 bases stayed unmatched. The DNA for the CDR3 is TGTGCCAGCAGCTTGGCCATGAGGGGGCGGAACACTGAAGCTTTCTTT. Translating it yields CASSLAMRGRNTEAFF.

About this clone: An end of the junction differs from the germline gene, which may be a read error. The identical CDR3 is also encoded by other nucleotide sequences in the sample. The chain has TRBV29-1 and TRBJ1-1; TRBD1 matches 10 bases. The CDR3 runs to 13 residues. The germline CDR1 and CDR2 sequences are SQVTM and ANQGSEA. CDR3 bases: TGCAGCGGTAGACAGGGGGCGGGCACTGAAGCTTTTTTT. Protein: CSGRQGAGTEAFF.

The chain joins TRBV5-4 to TRBJ2-3; D might be TRBD2 (6 bases). The CDR3 loop spans 15 amino acids. V was cut by 2 bases and J by 7 bases, with 17 bases left in between. Germline assignment: CDR1 SGHNT and CDR2 YYREEE (reference sequence). CDR3 in amino acids: CASSLTGLLVNTQYF. The DNA of the CDR3 is TGTGCCAGCAGCTTAACGGGACTCCTGGTAAATACGCAGTATTTT.

J is TRBJ2-7 and V is TRBV6-5; D remains ambiguous. The CDR3 length is 14 residues. Trimming pared 6 bases from V and 0 bases from J, leaving 12 bases between. Germline CDR1 is MNHEY and CDR2 is SVGAGI. CDR3 sequence: CASRYLEASYEQYF. In nucleotides, the CDR3 is TGTGCCAGCAGGTACCTTGAGGCCTCCTACGAGCAGTACTTC.

CDR3 coding DNA: TGCGCCAGCAGGCTGCGGACTAGCGGAACTCCGCGGGGAGATACGCAGTATTTT. Protein product: CASRLRTSGTPRGDTQYF. V is TRBV5-1 and J is TRBJ2-3, with 10 bases matching TRBD2. CDR3 length equals 18 residues. V lost 5 bases and J lost 5; bases outside the gene matches: 17. Germline CDR1 reads SGHRS; CDR2 reads YFSETQ.

V gene TRBV25-1 combines with J gene TRBJ1-2, with a weak D call TRBD1 (5 bases). The CDR3 extends over 16 amino acids. Deletions cut 3 bases from V and 2 bases from J, with 16 bases between. Germline V lookup: CDR1 MGHDK, CDR2 SYGVNS. CDR3 amino acids: CASSEVEGATNYGYTF. The DNA of the CDR3 is TGTGCCAGCAGTGAGGTCGAAGGGGCGACAAACTATGGCTACACCTTC.

This clone has more than one count but fewer than ten. The chain is built from TRBV5-4 and TRBJ1-3; D uncertain. Trimming shortened V by 3 bases and J by 9 bases, and 13 bases separated the two germline ends. CDR3 size: 13 residues. Germline CDR1 and CDR2: SGHNT and YYREEE (reference sequence). CDR3 coding DNA: TGTGCCAGCAGCTCGCAAGGATCAGGCACCATATATTTT. Its protein is CASSSQGSGTIYF.

This sequence joins TRBV5-4 and TRBJ2-3, with TRBD2 matching 7 bases. Germline V gene data show CDR1 as SGHNT and CDR2 as YYREEE (reference sequence). CDR3 size: 15 residues. V trimming: 2 bases; J trimming: 2 bases; junction bases outside the gene matches: 5. Written as DNA, the CDR3 is TGTGCCAGCAGCTTTTTAGCGGGCAACACAGATACGCAGTATTTT. Protein: CASSFLAGNTDTQYF.

V gene TRBV7-6 combines with J gene TRBJ2-1; 9 positions match TRBD1. The J segment lost 7 bases and the V segment lost 1 base, leaving 8 bases of the junction unmatched. Germline V CDR1 and CDR2: SGHVS, FNYEAQ. The CDR3 spans 16 residues. The CDR3 loop is CASSLGTGVGGNEQFF. The CDR3 DNA follows: TGTGCCAGCAGCTTAGGGACAGGGGTAGGAGGAAATGAGCAGTTCTTC.

This clone showed up just a few times. The rearrangement links TRBV23-1 to TRBJ2-7; 7 bases are shared with TRBD1. TRBV23-1 is sorted into the ORF group, with uncertain function. The CDR3 totals 19 residues. The V segment lost 7 bases and the J segment 2 bases; nucleotides outside the gene matches: 23. In DNA, the CDR3 is TGCGCCAGCACCCAACGCCGGGACAGCCTAAAATTTCTCACCTACGAGCAGTACTTC. Protein: CASTQRRDSLKFLTYEQYF.

The chain has TRBV2 and TRBJ1-1; D is undetermined. The ends were cut back, 8 bases at V and 0 bases at J, with 13 bases in the middle. CDR3 size: 14 residues. Germline V lookup: CDR1 SNHLY, CDR2 FYNNEI. CDR3: CASLSSFMNTEAFF. DNA of the CDR3: TGTGCCAGCCTTAGCAGCTTCATGAACACTGAAGCTTTCTTT.

Turning to this clone: One end of the junction is discordant with germline, which a read error may explain. The chain couples TRBV18 to TRBJ2-5, with D hard to call. This CDR3 region has 14 residues. From germline, CDR1 is KGHSH and CDR2 LQKENI. The CDR3 loop is CASSPLQAQQTQYF. The CDR3 DNA reads as TGTGCCAGCTCACCACTCCAGGCCCAACAGACCCAGTACTTC.

The chain has TRBV11-2 and TRBJ2-2; 12 bases agree with TRBD2. This CDR3 has 17 amino acids. The germline CDR1 and CDR2 sequences are SGHAT and FQNNGV. The trim removed 1 base at V and 7 bases at J, leaving 7 bases unmatched. The DNA for the CDR3 is TGTGCCAGCAGCTTAGGGCTAGCGGGAGGGCCGGGCGGGGAGCTGTTTTTT. This sequence encodes CASSLGLAGGPGGELFF.

This rearrangement joins TRBV29-1 to TRBJ1-1; no definite D call. The V end was cut by 4 bases, the J end by 3 bases, with 6 bases between. Germline-derived CDR1 and CDR2 are SQVTM and ANQGSEA. The CDR3 has 11 amino acids. CDR3 residues: CSVAGYTEAFF. As DNA, the CDR3 is TGCAGCGTTGCCGGGTACACTGAAGCTTTCTTT.

The V gene is TRBV2, the J gene TRBJ1-2, with TRBD1 identical over 11 bases. CDR3 length: 13 residues. V was pared by 9 bases and J by 5 bases, with 5 bases of the junction left unmatched. Per the germline V gene, CDR1 is SNHLY and CDR2 is FYNNEI. The CDR3 bases are TGTGCCAGGACAGGACAGGGGGCTTATGGCTACACCTTC. The encoded protein is CARTGQGAYGYTF.

This clone was found once. This chain links TRBV11-2 with TRBJ2-3; 7 positions match TRBD1. The germline V gene has CDR1 SGHAT and CDR2 FQNNGV. The CDR3 is 16 amino acids. With 4 bases clipped from V and 6 bases from J, the junction kept 13 bases outside the gene matches. The CDR3 bases are TGTGCCAGCAGCTACACTAGGGACAGTTCTGTTGATACGCAGTATTTT. Its translation: CASSYTRDSSVDTQYF.